This is a list of T cell receptor beta chains from one sample in a study of long-term antiretroviral therapy in people with HIV. The protocol was immunoSEQ multiplex PCR, while the TCRdb copy is restricted to in-frame clones and leaves out a portion. Of about 32,000 clones listed, approximately 85% are singletons. Sequenced material: unsorted PBMCs, taken 2.2 years after starting antiretroviral therapy. The source is a man between 18 and 29 years old with HIV. CDR3s include the opening cysteine and the closing phenylalanine or tryptophan. Each record gives: clone size, J gene, V gene, D gene, CDR3 protein, CDR3 DNA. A D gene is named only where the DNA matches it firmly. Clone sizes are given selectively: once, few, many, or a class where the clone is expanded.

-,TRBJ2-7,TRBV30,-,CAWNIGAGEQYF,TGTGCCTGGAACATAGGGGCTGGGGAGCAGTACTTC
-,TRBJ1-1,TRBV6-5,-,CASRSNTEAFF,TGTGCCAGCAGATCGAACACTGAAGCTTTCTTT
-,TRBJ2-6,TRBV7-2,-,CASSSLQSSGANVLTF,TGTGCCAGCAGCTCTCTACAATCCTCTGGGGCCAACGTCCTGACTTTC
once,TRBJ2-1,TRBV7-9,-,CASSFLNNEQFF,TGTGCCAGCAGCTTCTTAAACAATGAGCAGTTCTTC
-,TRBJ1-2,TRBV14,-,CASSQVGKYGYTF,TGTGCCAGCAGCCAAGTCGGAAAATATGGCTACACCTTC
-,TRBJ2-1,TRBV18,TRBD2,CASSPPGLAGDRSYNEQFF,TGTGCCAGCTCACCACCGGGACTAGCGGGAGATAGGTCCTACAATGAGCAGTTCTTC
-,TRBJ2-3,TRBV15,-,CATSRDLPILAPYGTDTQYF,TGTGCCACCAGCAGAGACCTACCGATCCTAGCGCCCTACGGCACAGATACGCAGTATTTT
-,TRBJ2-3,TRBV5-8,TRBD2,CASSPRLAGEGTQYF,TGTGCCAGCAGCCCACGACTAGCGGGGGAGGGTACGCAGTATTTT
-,TRBJ2-5,TRBV2,-,CASSAQETQYF,TGTGCCAGCAGCGCCCAAGAGACCCAGTACTTC
-,TRBJ1-1,TRBV18,-,CASSPRQADGTEAFF,TGTGCCAGCTCACCTCGACAGGCCGATGGCACTGAAGCTTTCTTT
-,TRBJ2-4,TRBV5-1,TRBD1,CASSGTGEGNIQYF,TGCGCCAGCAGCGGGACAGGGGAGGGAAACATTCAGTACTTC
once,TRBJ1-3,TRBV9,-,CASSVLDWVGTNSGNTIYF,TGTGCCAGCAGCGTATTGGACTGGGTAGGGACAAACTCTGGAAACACCATATATTTT
-,TRBJ2-2,TRBV27,TRBD1,CASSLFTGGRGELFF,TGTGCCAGCAGTTTATTTACAGGGGGAAGAGGGGAGCTGTTTTTT
-,TRBJ1-1,TRBV7-6,TRBD1,CASSLAQDRGGTEAFF,TGTGCCAGCAGCTTAGCCCAGGACAGGGGGGGCACTGAAGCTTTCTTT
few,TRBJ2-1,TRBV7-9,-,CASSDQGFAVNEQFF,TGTGCCAGCAGCGATCAGGGGTTCGCGGTCAATGAGCAGTTCTTC
-,TRBJ1-2,TRBV11-1,-,CASSPGGWGYTF,TGTGCCAGCAGCCCTGGAGGGTGGGGCTACACCTTC
-,TRBJ1-2,TRBV5-5,-,CASSLDWGSMGYTF,TGTGCCAGCAGCTTGGACTGGGGGTCTATGGGCTACACCTTC
-,TRBJ1-1,TRBV5-4,-,CASSLDAEAFF,TGTGCCAGCAGCTTGGACGCTGAAGCTTTCTTT
-,TRBJ1-1,TRBV7-8,-,CASSLVRTAEAFF,TGTGCCAGCAGCTTAGTGCGAACAGCTGAAGCTTTCTTT
-,TRBJ1-4,TRBV19,-,CASSGRVREKLFF,TGTGCCAGTAGTGGCAGGGTACGAGAAAAACTGTTTTTT
-,TRBJ1-5,TRBV30,TRBD1,CAWRGSLRGRWQPQHF,TGTGCCTGGAGGGGGTCGCTTAGGGGGCGTTGGCAGCCCCAGCATTTT
-,TRBJ2-1,TRBV11-3,-,CASSLDPGAYNEQFF,TGTGCCAGCAGCTTAGATCCGGGAGCCTACAATGAGCAGTTCTTC
-,TRBJ1-5,TRBV30,-,CAWRKRGSNQPQHF,TGTGCCTGGAGAAAAAGGGGAAGCAATCAGCCCCAGCATTTT
-,TRBJ1-3,TRBV30,-,CAWRGSGNTIYF,TGTGCCTGGAGGGGCTCTGGAAACACCATATATTTT
-,TRBJ2-2,TRBV2,-,CASSDRGTGELFF,TGTGCCAGCAGTGACAGGGGCACCGGCGAGCTGTTTTTT
-,TRBJ1-4,TRBV2,TRBD1,CASNRGGEKLFF,TGTGCCAGCAACAGGGGAGGAGAAAAACTGTTTTTT
-,TRBJ1-1,TRBV7-3,TRBD1,CASSPEPDRVTEAFF,TGTGCCAGCAGCCCAGAACCCGACAGGGTCACTGAAGCTTTCTTT
-,TRBJ1-4,TRBV30,TRBD1,CAWTPTGVYEKLFF,TGTGCCTGGACTCCTACAGGGGTTTATGAAAAACTGTTTTTT
-,TRBJ1-5,TRBV6-6,TRBD1,CASSSQGAQPQHF,TGTGCCAGCAGTTCACAGGGGGCTCAGCCCCAGCATTTT